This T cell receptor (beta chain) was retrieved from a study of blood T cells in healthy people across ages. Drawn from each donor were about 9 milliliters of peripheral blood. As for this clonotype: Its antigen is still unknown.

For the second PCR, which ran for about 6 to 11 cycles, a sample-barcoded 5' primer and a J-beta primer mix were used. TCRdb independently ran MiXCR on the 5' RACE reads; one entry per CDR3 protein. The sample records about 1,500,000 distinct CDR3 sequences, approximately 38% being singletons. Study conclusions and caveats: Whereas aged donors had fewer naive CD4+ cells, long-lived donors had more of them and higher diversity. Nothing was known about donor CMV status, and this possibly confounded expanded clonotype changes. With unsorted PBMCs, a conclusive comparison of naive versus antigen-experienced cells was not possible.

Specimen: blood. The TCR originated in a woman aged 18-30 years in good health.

The CDR3 reads CASRLLQGIYGYTF. The CDR3 DNA is TGTGCCAGCAGACTTTTGCAGGGGATCTATGGCTACACCTTC. The V and J genes are TRBV6-2 or TRBV6-3 and TRBJ1-2, with D perhaps matching TRBD1 (6 bases). CDR1 is MNHEY, CDR2 SVGEGT, per germline. Trimming took 6 bases from V and 4 from J, leaving 15 bases between them. CDR3 length: 14 residues.